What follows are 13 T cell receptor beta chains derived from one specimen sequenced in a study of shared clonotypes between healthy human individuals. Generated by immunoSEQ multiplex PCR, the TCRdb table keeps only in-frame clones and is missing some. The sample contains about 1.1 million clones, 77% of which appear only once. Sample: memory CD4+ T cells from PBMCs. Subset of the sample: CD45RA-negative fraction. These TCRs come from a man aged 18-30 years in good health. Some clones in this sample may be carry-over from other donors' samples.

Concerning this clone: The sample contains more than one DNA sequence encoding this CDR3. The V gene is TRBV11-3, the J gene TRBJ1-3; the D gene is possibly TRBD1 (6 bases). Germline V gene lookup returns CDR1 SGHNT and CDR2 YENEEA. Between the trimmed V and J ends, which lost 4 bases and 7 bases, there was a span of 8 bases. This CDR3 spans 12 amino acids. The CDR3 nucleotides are TGTGCCAGCAGCTCAACAGGGAACACCATATATTTT. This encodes CASSSTGNTIYF. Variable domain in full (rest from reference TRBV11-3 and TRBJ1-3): EAGVVQSPRYKIIEKKQPVAFWCNPISGHNTLYWYLQNLGQGPELLIRYENEEAVDDSQLPKDRFSAERLKGVDSTLKIQPAELGDSAVYLCASSSTGNTIYFGEGSWLTVV.

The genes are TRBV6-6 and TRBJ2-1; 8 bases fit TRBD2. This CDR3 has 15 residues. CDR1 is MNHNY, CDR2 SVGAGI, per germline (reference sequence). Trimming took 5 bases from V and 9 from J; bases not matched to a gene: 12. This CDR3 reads CASSPLLREAGEQFF. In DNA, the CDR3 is TGTGCCAGCAGTCCCCTTCTGCGGGAGGCTGGTGAGCAGTTCTTC.

The CDR3 nucleotides read TGTGCCAGCAGCGGTAGGAGGATAGCGGGACGACCTAGCTCCTACAATGAGCAGTTCTTC. It encodes CASSGRRIAGRPSSYNEQFF. The chain couples TRBV9 to TRBJ2-1, with 8 bases matching TRBD2. Germline assignment: CDR1 SGDLS and CDR2 YYNGEE. The CDR3 is 20 amino acids. The V and J ends lost 3 bases and 0 bases, in that order; junction bases with no gene match: 17.

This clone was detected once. The CDR3 here is CASSTRTAGSNEKLFF. CDR3 DNA sequence: TGTGCCAGCAGCACACGGACCGCAGGGTCTAATGAAAAACTGTTTTTT. This chain uses TRBV5-4 with TRBJ1-4; tentative D call: TRBD1 (5 bases). The CDR3 has 16 amino acids. Germline CDR1 and CDR2: SGHNT and YYREEE (reference sequence). V was cut by 4 bases and J by 3 bases, with 16 bases left in between.

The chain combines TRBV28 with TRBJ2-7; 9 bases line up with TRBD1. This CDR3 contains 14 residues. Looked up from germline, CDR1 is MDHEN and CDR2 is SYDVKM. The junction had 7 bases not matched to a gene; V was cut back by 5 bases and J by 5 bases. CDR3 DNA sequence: TGTGCCAGCAGTGCGTCGGGACAGGGAAACGAGCAGTACTTC. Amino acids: CASSASGQGNEQYF. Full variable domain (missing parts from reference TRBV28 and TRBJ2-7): DVKVTQSSRYLVKRTGEKVFLECVQDMDHENMFWYRQDPGLGLRLIYFSYDVKMKEKGDIPEGYSVSREKKERFSLILESASTNQTSMYLCASSASGQGNEQYFGPGTRLTVT.

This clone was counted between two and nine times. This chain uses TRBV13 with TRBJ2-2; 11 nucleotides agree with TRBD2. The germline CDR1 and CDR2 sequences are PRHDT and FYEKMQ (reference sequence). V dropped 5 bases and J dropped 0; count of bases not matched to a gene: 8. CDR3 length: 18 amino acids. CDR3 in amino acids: CASSHRASGRSNTGELFF. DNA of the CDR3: TGTGCCAGCAGCCACAGAGCTAGCGGGAGGTCGAACACCGGGGAGCTGTTTTTT.

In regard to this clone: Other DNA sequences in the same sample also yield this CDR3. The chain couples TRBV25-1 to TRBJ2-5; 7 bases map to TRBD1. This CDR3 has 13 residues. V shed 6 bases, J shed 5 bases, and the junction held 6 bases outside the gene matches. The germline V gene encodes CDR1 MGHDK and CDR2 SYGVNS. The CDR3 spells CASRRQGGETQYF. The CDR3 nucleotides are TGTGCCAGCAGGCGACAGGGTGGGGAGACCCAGTACTTC.

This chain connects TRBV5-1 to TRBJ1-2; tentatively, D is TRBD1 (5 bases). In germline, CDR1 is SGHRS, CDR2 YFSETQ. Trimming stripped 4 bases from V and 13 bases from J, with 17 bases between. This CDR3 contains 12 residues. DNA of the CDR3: TGCGCCAGCAGCCTGGGGGAACAGGACTTCACCTTC. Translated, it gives CASSLGEQDFTF.

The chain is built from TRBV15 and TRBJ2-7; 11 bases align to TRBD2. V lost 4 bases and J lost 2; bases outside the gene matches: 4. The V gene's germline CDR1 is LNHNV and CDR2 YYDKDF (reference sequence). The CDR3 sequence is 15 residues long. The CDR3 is CATSTLAGGTYEQYF. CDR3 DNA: TGTGCCACCAGCACCCTAGCGGGAGGCACCTACGAGCAGTACTTC. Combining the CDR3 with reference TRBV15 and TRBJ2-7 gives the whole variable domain DAMVIQNPRYQVTQFGKPVTLSCSQTLNHNVMYWYQQKSSQAPKLLFHYYDKDFNNEADTPDNFQSRRPNTSFCFLDIRSPGLGDTAMYLCATSTLAGGTYEQYFGPGTRLTVT.

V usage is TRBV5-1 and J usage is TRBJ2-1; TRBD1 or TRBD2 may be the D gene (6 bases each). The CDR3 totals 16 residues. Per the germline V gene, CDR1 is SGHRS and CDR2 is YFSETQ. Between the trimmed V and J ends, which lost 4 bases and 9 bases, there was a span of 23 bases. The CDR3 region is CASSAFSGAGMGEQFF. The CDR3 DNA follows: TGCGCCAGCAGCGCCTTTTCGGGGGCCGGGATGGGTGAGCAGTTCTTC.

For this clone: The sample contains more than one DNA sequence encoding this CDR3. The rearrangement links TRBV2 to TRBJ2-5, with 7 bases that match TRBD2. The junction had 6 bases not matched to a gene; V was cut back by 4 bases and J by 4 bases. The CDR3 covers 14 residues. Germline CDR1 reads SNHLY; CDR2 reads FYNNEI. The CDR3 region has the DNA TGTGCCAGCAGTGGGCAGGGAGGGCTAGAGACCCAGTACTTC. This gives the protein CASSGQGGLETQYF. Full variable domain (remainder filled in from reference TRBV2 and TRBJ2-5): EPEVTQTPSHQVTQMGQEVILRCVPISNHLYFYWYRQILGQKVEFLVSFYNNEISEKSEIFDDQFSVERPDGSNFTLKIRSTKLEDSAMYFCASSGQGGLETQYFGPGTRLLVL.

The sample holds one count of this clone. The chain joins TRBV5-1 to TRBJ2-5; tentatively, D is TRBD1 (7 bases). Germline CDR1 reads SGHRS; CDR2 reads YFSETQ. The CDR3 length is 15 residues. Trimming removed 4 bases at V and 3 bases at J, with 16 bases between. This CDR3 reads CASSAWTGGEETQYF. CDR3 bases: TGCGCCAGCAGCGCATGGACAGGCGGGGAAGAGACCCAGTACTTC.

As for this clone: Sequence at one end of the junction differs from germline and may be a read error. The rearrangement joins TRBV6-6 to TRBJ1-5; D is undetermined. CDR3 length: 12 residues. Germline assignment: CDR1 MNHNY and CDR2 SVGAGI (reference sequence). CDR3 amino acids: CASSYHGREVWF. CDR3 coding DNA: TGTGCCAGCAGTTACCATGGTAGAGAAGTTTGGTTT.